These 16 T cell receptor beta chains originate from one sample sequenced in a study of blood T cell repertoires in COVID-19. Assay: immunoSEQ multiplex PCR; the TCRdb copy retains only in-frame clones and omits some. The table lists roughly 270,000 clones, approximately 85% of them singletons. The sequencing input was peripheral blood. Source of these receptors: a man aged 50 or older with active or convalescent COVID-19.

This chain connects TRBV18 to TRBJ2-3; tentatively, D is TRBD2 (5 bases). Per germline, CDR1 KGHSH and CDR2 LQKENI. V lost 3 bases and J lost 4, with 11 bases in between. The CDR3 runs 14 residues. CDR3 in DNA: TGTGCCAGCTCACCTCGCCAGGAGGCAGATACGCAGTATTTT. Translated: CASSPRQEADTQYF.

The V call is TRBV7-2, the J call TRBJ2-1; D perhaps matches TRBD2 (5 bases). This CDR3 spans 14 amino acids. V was clipped by 5 bases and J by 7 bases, with 15 bases between them. Germline-derived CDR1 and CDR2 are SGHTA and FQGNSA. This CDR3 reads CASSPEGSWNEQFF. CDR3 sequence (DNA): TGTGCCAGCAGCCCAGAGGGTAGCTGGAATGAGCAGTTCTTC. The full variable domain, its missing parts supplied by reference TRBV7-2 and TRBJ2-1, is GAGVSQSPSNKVTEKGKDVELRCDPISGHTALYWYRQSLGQGLEFLIYFQGNSAPDKSGLPSDRFSAERTGGSVSTLTIQRTQQEDSAVYLCASSPEGSWNEQFFGPGTRLTVL.

The chain joins TRBV5-4 to TRBJ2-1; a weak D match, TRBD2 (5 bases). The V gene's germline CDR1 is SGHNT and CDR2 YYREEE (reference sequence). This CDR3 contains 18 residues. Trimming took off 4 bases at V and 0 bases at J, with 20 bases between the two ends. The DNA for the CDR3 is TGTGCCAGCAGCCCCGGGCGTTATGACTATTTCTCCTACAATGAGCAGTTCTTC. Translating it yields CASSPGRYDYFSYNEQFF.

This chain connects TRBV5-4 to TRBJ2-3, with D possibly being TRBD2 (6 bases). The germline V gene has CDR1 SGHNT and CDR2 YYREEE (reference sequence). The germline V and J ends were trimmed by 2 bases and 0 bases, with 7 bases remaining between them. The CDR3 has 14 residues. The CDR3, as DNA: TGTGCCAGCAGCTTCGGGGGTAGCACAGATACGCAGTATTTT. Its translation: CASSFGGSTDTQYF.

This chain links TRBV5-1 with TRBJ2-1; 14 bases align to TRBD2. Unmatched junction bases numbered 6, after V lost 3 bases and J lost 7 bases. Looked up from germline, CDR1 is SGHRS and CDR2 is YFSETQ. The CDR3 covers 16 residues. DNA for the CDR3: TGCGCCAGCAGCTCCGGGACTAGCGGGAGTTGGAATGAGCAGTTCTTC. Translation: CASSSGTSGSWNEQFF.

Here the CDR3 DNA reads TGCGCCAGCAGCCAAGGCCAGGGGCCCACCCTCCACTTT. It translates to CASSQGQGPTLHF. This rearrangement joins TRBV4-1 to TRBJ1-6, with D possibly TRBD1 on 6 matching bases. This CDR3 region has 13 residues. Germline V gene data show CDR1 as MGHRA and CDR2 as YSYEKL. The ends were cut back, 1 base at V and 14 bases at J, with 12 bases in the middle.

This clone was detected only once. This chain joins TRBV10-3 and TRBJ2-5, with 8 bases lining up with TRBD2. J gave up 5 bases and V 3 bases, and 5 bases lay outside the gene matches. The CDR3 extends over 14 amino acids. Germline lookup yields CDR1 ENHRY and CDR2 SYGVKD. CDR3 region: CAISDSAGVETQYF. The CDR3 coding sequence is TGTGCCATCAGTGATTCAGCGGGAGTGGAGACCCAGTACTTC.

This sequence joins TRBV27 and TRBJ2-1; D might be TRBD1 (6 bases). Trimming pared 7 bases from V and 4 bases from J, leaving 29 bases between. Per germline, CDR1 MNHEY and CDR2 SMNVEV (reference sequence). The CDR3 sequence is 19 residues long. The CDR3 nucleotides read TGTGCCAGCAACAGACAGGCCTTGGACGTAGCTCACCGATACAATGAGCAGTTCTTC. This translates into CASNRQALDVAHRYNEQFF.

This clone was counted once. The chain is built from TRBV29-1 and TRBJ1-1, with D hard to call. V lost 2 bases and J 1 base, leaving 5 bases between the germline ends. CDR3 length: 12 amino acids. Germline V lookup: CDR1 SQVTM, CDR2 ANQGSEA. The CDR3 DNA reads TGCAGCGTTGAAACACCGAACACTGAAGCTTTCTTT. It specifies CSVETPNTEAFF.

This chain joins TRBV2 and TRBJ2-1; a possible D gene is TRBD2 (5 bases). This CDR3 is built from 13 residues. V shed 4 bases and J shed 7 bases, with 11 bases lying between them. The germline gives CDR1 SNHLY, CDR2 FYNNEI. The CDR3 reads CASSVGISNEQFF. The CDR3 nucleotides read TGTGCCAGCAGTGTCGGGATTTCGAATGAGCAGTTCTTC.

The chain has TRBV10-2 and TRBJ2-1; possibly TRBD1 for D (6 bases). Trimming cost V 7 bases and J 3 bases, with 13 bases left between them. Per the germline V gene, CDR1 is WSHSY and CDR2 is SAAADI. The CDR3 is 14 residues long. The CDR3: CASIVTGYYNEQFF. In nucleotides, the CDR3 is TGCGCCAGCATTGTTACAGGGTACTACAATGAGCAGTTCTTC.

This clone was seen a single time. The chain joins TRBV5-6 to TRBJ1-5, with 8 bases aligning to TRBD1. CDR1 is SGHDT and CDR2 is YYEEEE in the germline V gene. The CDR3 is 12 amino acids. J was trimmed by 2 bases and V by 9 bases; bases with no gene match: 1. The CDR3 coding sequence is TGTGCCACGACAGGGGGCAATCAGCCCCAGCATTTT. Its translation: CATTGGNQPQHF.

The genes are TRBV30 and TRBJ1-5; unclear D gene. The CDR3 is 14 amino acids. The V end lost 2 bases, the J end lost 4 bases, and 12 bases lay between the germline ends. Germline values: CDR1 GTSNPN, CDR2 SVGIG (reference sequence). The CDR3 DNA is TGTGCCTGGAGTTTGTTGGGGAGGAATCAGCCCCAGCATTTT. Protein: CAWSLLGRNQPQHF. Together with reference TRBV30 and TRBJ1-5, the CDR3 gives the full variable domain: SQTIHQWPATLVQPVGSPLSLECTVEGTSNPNLYWYRQAAGRGLQLLFYSVGIGQISSEVPQNLSASRPQDRQFILSSKKLLLSDSGFYLCAWSLLGRNQPQHFGDGTRLSIL.

The rearrangement joins TRBV24-1 to TRBJ2-2, with TRBD1 as a possible D gene (6 bases). Trimming removed 7 bases at V and 2 bases at J, with 10 bases between. This CDR3 contains 14 residues. The germline V gene encodes CDR1 KGHDR and CDR2 SFDVKD. The DNA of the CDR3 is TGTGCCACCAGGGGGGCGGGCAACACCGGGGAGCTGTTTTTT. Translated: CATRGAGNTGELFF.

This chain uses TRBV7-3 with TRBJ1-1; D is unresolved. CDR1 SGHTA and CDR2 FQGTGA come from the germline V gene. The V end was cut by 1 base, the J end by 11 bases, with 20 bases between. CDR3 length equals 15 residues. DNA of the CDR3: TGTGCCAGCAGCTTAAAGCCGAGTTCCGTGTCAGCGGCTTTCTTT. This encodes CASSLKPSSVSAAFF.

The V and J genes are TRBV9 and TRBJ2-3; 8 bases map to TRBD1. CDR3 size: 13 residues. CDR1 SGDLS and CDR2 YYNGEE come from the germline V gene. Trimming removed 4 bases from V and 7 bases from J; junction bases left unmatched: 5. The CDR3 here is CASSRQGTYTQYF. The CDR3 nucleotides are TGTGCCAGCAGCCGACAGGGGACATATACGCAGTATTTT.